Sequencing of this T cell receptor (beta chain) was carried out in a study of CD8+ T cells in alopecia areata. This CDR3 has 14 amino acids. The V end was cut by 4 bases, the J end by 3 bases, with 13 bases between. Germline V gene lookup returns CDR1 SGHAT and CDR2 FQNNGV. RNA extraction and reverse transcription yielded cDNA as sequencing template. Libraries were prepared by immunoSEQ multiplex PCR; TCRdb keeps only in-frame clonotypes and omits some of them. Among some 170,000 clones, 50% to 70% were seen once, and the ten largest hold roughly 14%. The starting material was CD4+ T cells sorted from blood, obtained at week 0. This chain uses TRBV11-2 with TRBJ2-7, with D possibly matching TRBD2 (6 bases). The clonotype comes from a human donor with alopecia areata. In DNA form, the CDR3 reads TGTGCCAGCAGCTCGCGGGACGGCGGCTACGAGCAGTACTTC. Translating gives CASSSRDGGYEQYF.